This T cell receptor beta chain is from a study of cytomegalovirus exposure and HLA in healthy donors. The study's findings and limits: Across HLA loci, a later analysis found differing TCR association rates, with DRB1 most and HLA-C fewest. CMV antigen specificity was confirmed in vitro for a few CMV-associated chains. For presence/absence analyses, sequencing depth was assumed to be roughly uniform across donors.

The CDR3 consists of 16 residues. J lost 4 bases, V lost 3 bases, and 4 bases had no gene match. The germline V gene encodes CDR1 SGHRS and CDR2 YFSETQ. It was with 60 Vbeta and 13 Jbeta primers that the PCR ran. Method: immunoSEQ multiplex PCR; TCRdb's copy keeps in-frame clones and lacks some. The sample holds 100,000 to 150,000 clones, 78% seen once. The study sampled nominally healthy donors, though unrecorded immune exposures were likely. In this sample, this clone turned up once. The antigen remains unidentified. V is TRBV5-1 and J is TRBJ2-2, with 12 bases matching TRBD1. The receptor was derived from a man aged 40-50 years in good health and CMV-seronegative. Sequenced sample: PBMCs. The CDR3 DNA sequence: TGCGCCAGCAGCTCCCGGGACAGGGGGCGCACCGGGGAGCTGTTTTTT. Translation gives CASSSRDRGRTGELFF.